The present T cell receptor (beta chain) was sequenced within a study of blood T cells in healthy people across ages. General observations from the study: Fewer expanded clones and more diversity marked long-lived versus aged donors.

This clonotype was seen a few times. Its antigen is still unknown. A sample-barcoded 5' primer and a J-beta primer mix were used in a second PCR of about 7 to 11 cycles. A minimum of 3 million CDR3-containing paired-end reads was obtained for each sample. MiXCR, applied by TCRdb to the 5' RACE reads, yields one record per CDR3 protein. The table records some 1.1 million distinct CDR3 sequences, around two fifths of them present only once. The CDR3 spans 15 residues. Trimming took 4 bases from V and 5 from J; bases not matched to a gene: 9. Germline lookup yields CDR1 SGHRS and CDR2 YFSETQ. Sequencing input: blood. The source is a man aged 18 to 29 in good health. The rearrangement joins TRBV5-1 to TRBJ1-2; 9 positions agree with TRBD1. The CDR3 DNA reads TGCGCCAGCAGCACCAGCACCGGGACAGGGTATGGCTACACCTTC. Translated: CASSTSTGTGYGYTF.